The 30 T cell receptor beta chains below all came from one sample that was sequenced in a study of OX40 agonist ivuxolimab in advanced cancers. The assay was immunoSEQ multiplex PCR, and TCRdb's table has in-frame clones only and misses some. The sample comprises 150,000 to 180,000 clones, 94% of which are singletons, and around 0.28% rests with the top ten. Sequencing was performed on CD4+ or CD8+ T cells sorted from blood, taken in a trial of the OX40 agonist ivuxolimab. The receptors come from an adult with an advanced solid tumor such as melanoma, head and neck, liver or kidney cancer.

V and J are TRBV27 and TRBJ1-6; 9 bases align to TRBD1. The V gene's germline CDR1 is MNHEY and CDR2 SMNVEV (reference sequence). V lost 7 bases and J lost 7; bases outside the gene matches: 5. The CDR3 loop spans 14 amino acids. CDR3 in amino acids: CASTFDRGNSPLHF. The CDR3 DNA follows: TGTGCCAGCACCTTCGACAGGGGGAATTCACCCCTCCACTTT.

This sequence joins TRBV7-9 and TRBJ2-2; D not certain. The CDR3 loop spans 12 amino acids. Looked up from germline, CDR1 is SEHNR and CDR2 is FQNEAQ (reference sequence). V was pared by 1 base and J by 8 bases, with 5 bases between. This CDR3 is CASSLEAGELFF. The CDR3 DNA sequence: TGTGCCAGCAGCTTAGAAGCTGGGGAGCTGTTTTTT.

This clone was detected once. This sequence joins TRBV6-5 and TRBJ2-4; 10 nucleotides line up with TRBD2. With V trimmed by 3 bases and J by 8 bases, 7 bases remained unmatched. CDR1 and CDR2 (germline): MNHEY, SVGAGI. The CDR3 totals 15 residues. CDR3 sequence reads: CASSYQRGGVDIQYF. The CDR3 DNA is TGTGCCAGCAGTTATCAGCGGGGGGGCGTGGACATTCAGTACTTC.

V and J are TRBV19 and TRBJ1-1; D remains unclear. CDR3 length equals 15 residues. With 2 bases removed from V and 1 base from J, the gap between germline ends came to 11 bases. The germline CDR1 and CDR2 sequences are LNHDA and SQIVND (reference sequence). The CDR3 region has the DNA TGTGCCAGTAGTATATTCGGCCTAGCGAACACTGAAGCTTTCTTT. It encodes CASSIFGLANTEAFF.

The rearrangement uses TRBV14 and TRBJ1-6; weak D call: TRBD1 (6 bases). Per the germline V gene, CDR1 is SGHDN and CDR2 is FVKESK. V gave up 4 bases and J gave up 6 bases, with 13 bases separating them. The CDR3 extends over 15 amino acids. DNA for the CDR3: TGTGCCAGCAGCCGTAGGGGGGCCTCTAATTCACCCCTCCACTTT. Encoded protein: CASSRRGASNSPLHF.

The chain is built from TRBV19 and TRBJ2-1, with 8 bases matching TRBD2. V gave up 3 bases and J gave up 4 bases; unmatched junction bases: 8. Germline-derived CDR1 and CDR2 are LNHDA and SQIVND (reference sequence). This CDR3 comprises 16 residues. CDR3 nucleotide sequence: TGTGCCAGTAGTATGGCGGGGACTAGTGGGTACAATGAGCAGTTCTTC. It encodes CASSMAGTSGYNEQFF.

The chain recombines TRBV7-8 with TRBJ2-5, with D tentatively TRBD2 (6 bases). The CDR3 has 16 residues. Between the trimmed V and J ends, which lost 0 bases and 5 bases, there was a span of 16 bases. CDR1 and CDR2 (germline): SGHVS, FQNEAQ. CDR3 bases: TGTGCCAGCAGCTTAGCGGGGGGAAAAGTGGGGGAGACCCAGTACTTC. It codes for CASSLAGGKVGETQYF.

The CDR3: CASSPAQGNTEAFF. The CDR3 nucleotides are TGTGCCAGCAGTCCAGCACAGGGGAACACTGAAGCTTTCTTT. The chain uses TRBV7-8 and TRBJ1-1, with a tentative D call TRBD1 (6 bases). V was clipped by 6 bases and J by 1 base, with 12 bases between them. The length of the CDR3 is 14 residues. CDR1 is SGHVS and CDR2 is FQNEAQ in the germline V gene. Full variable domain (remainder filled in from reference TRBV7-8 and TRBJ1-1): GAGVSQSPRYKVAKRGQDVALRCDPISGHVSLFWYQQALGQGPEFLTYFQNEAQLDKSGLPSDRFFAERPEGSVSTLKIQRTQQEDSAVYLCASSPAQGNTEAFFGQGTRLTVV.

The chain has TRBV18 and TRBJ2-7; D not resolved. V was shortened by 6 bases and J by 3 bases, with 9 bases between the two germline ends. The CDR3 has 12 residues. Germline V gene sequence: CDR1 KGHSH, CDR2 LQKENI. The CDR3: CASSQTDYEQYF. The CDR3, as DNA: TGTGCCAGCTCCCAAACAGACTACGAGCAGTACTTC.

CDR3 amino acids: CASSPPRGNQYF. In DNA, the CDR3 is TGTGCCAGCAGCCCTCCTAGAGGGAACCAGTACTTC. The chain employs TRBV6-5 and TRBJ2-5; D is possibly TRBD2 (5 bases). Trimming took off 6 bases at V and 10 bases at J, with 15 bases between the two ends. This CDR3 spans 12 amino acids. Germline lookup yields CDR1 MNHEY and CDR2 SVGAGI.

In the case of this clone: This same CDR3 is encoded by further DNA sequences in the sample. The chain joins TRBV21-1 to TRBJ2-1; TRBD2 was called by the table and not checked on the DNA. TRBV21-1 is noted as a pseudogene. There are 20 residues in the CDR3. This chain's CDR3 is CASSTNPNGGRGHSYNEQFF. Written as DNA, the CDR3 is TGTGCCAGCAGCACTAATCCGAACGGGGGGCGGGGTCACTCCTACAATGAGCAGTTCTTC.

This chain uses TRBV2 with TRBJ1-5; possible D gene TRBD1, 6 bases. CDR3 length: 12 residues. The V end was cut by 5 bases, the J end by 10 bases, with 12 bases between. In germline, CDR1 is SNHLY, CDR2 FYNNEI. CDR3: CASSTQGLPQHF. The CDR3 nucleotides read TGTGCCAGCAGTACTCAGGGGTTACCCCAGCATTTT.

The chain has TRBV28 and TRBJ1-2; TRBD1 matches 8 bases. V lost 7 bases, J lost 8 bases, and 9 bases stayed unmatched. The CDR3 is 13 residues long. The germline V gene encodes CDR1 MDHEN and CDR2 SYDVKM. Here the CDR3 reads CASTVQGAVGYTF. The DNA for the CDR3 is TGTGCCAGCACCGTGCAGGGGGCAGTGGGCTACACCTTC.

The V gene is TRBV28, the J gene TRBJ1-5; D possibly corresponds to TRBD1 (6 bases). From germline, CDR1 is MDHEN and CDR2 SYDVKM. Trimming pared 2 bases from V and 4 bases from J, leaving 15 bases between. The length of the CDR3 is 16 residues. In nucleotides, the CDR3 is TGTGCCAGCAGTTTAACCTACCGAAGGGGGAATCAGCCCCAGCATTTT. This codes for CASSLTYRRGNQPQHF.

The V call is TRBV18, the J call TRBJ1-1; unclear D gene. CDR1 is KGHSH, CDR2 LQKENI, per germline. The ends were cut back, 3 bases at V and 1 base at J, with 18 bases in the middle. CDR3 length: 17 amino acids. CDR3 region: CASSPRLEQTTNTEAFF. The CDR3 DNA reads TGTGCCAGCTCACCGCGGTTAGAACAGACCACGAACACTGAAGCTTTCTTT.

This sequence joins TRBV5-8 and TRBJ2-5; the D call may be TRBD1 or TRBD2 (5 bases each). Germline loops: CDR1 SGHTS, CDR2 YDEGEE. V lost 7 bases and J 5 bases, leaving 18 bases between the germline ends. The CDR3 totals 14 residues. The CDR3 DNA reads TGTGCCAGCGGTAGGGGAGATCGCGTGGAGACCCAGTACTTC. Its protein is CASGRGDRVETQYF.

The J gene is TRBJ1-1, the V gene TRBV6-1; TRBD1 aligns across 7 bases. The germline CDR1 and CDR2 sequences are MNHNS and SASEGT. With 3 bases clipped from V and 7 bases from J, the junction kept 5 bases outside the gene matches. This CDR3 contains 13 residues. The CDR3 sequence: CASSEGTVLEAFF. CDR3 bases: TGTGCCAGCAGTGAGGGGACAGTACTTGAAGCTTTCTTT.

The rearrangement links TRBV5-1 to TRBJ2-7, with D possibly matching TRBD2 (5 bases). Trimming took off 2 bases at V and 1 base at J, with 13 bases between the two ends. Germline V gene lookup returns CDR1 SGHRS and CDR2 YFSETQ. CDR3 length equals 15 residues. CDR3 sequence: CASSFGERVSYEQYF. For the CDR3, the DNA is TGCGCCAGCAGCTTCGGGGAGAGGGTTTCCTACGAGCAGTACTTC.

The chain has TRBV11-2 and TRBJ2-2; the match to TRBD1 covers 7 bases. The germline gives CDR1 SGHAT, CDR2 FQNNGV. J was trimmed by 1 base and V by 5 bases; bases with no gene match: 7. This CDR3 has 16 amino acids. The CDR3 bases are TGTGCCAGCAGCCCGCGACAGGGAATGAACACCGGGGAGCTGTTTTTT. The encoded protein is CASSPRQGMNTGELFF.

This sequence joins TRBV7-2 and TRBJ2-3; D possibly corresponds to TRBD2 (6 bases). The CDR3 totals 14 residues. Germline-derived CDR1 and CDR2 are SGHTA and FQGNSA. Trimming took off 4 bases at V and 1 base at J, with 9 bases between the two ends. CDR3: CASSYSGRTDTQYF. CDR3 DNA: TGTGCCAGCAGCTATAGCGGCCGCACAGATACGCAGTATTTT.

The CDR3 region is CASSSSGDPYNEQFF. CDR3 nucleotides: TGCGCCAGCAGTAGTAGCGGAGACCCCTACAATGAGCAGTTCTTC. This sequence joins TRBV5-1 and TRBJ2-1, with D possibly matching TRBD2 (6 bases). V was shortened by 5 bases and J by 2 bases, with 14 bases between the two germline ends. The CDR3 length is 15 residues. Germline lookup yields CDR1 SGHRS and CDR2 YFSETQ. The entire variable domain, with the rest obtained from reference TRBV5-1 and TRBJ2-1, is as follows: KAGVTQTPRYLIKTRGQQVTLSCSPISGHRSVSWYQQTPGQGLQFLFEYFSETQRNKGNFPGRFSGRQFSNSRSEMNVSTLELGDSALYLCASSSSGDPYNEQFFGPGTRLTVL.

The genes are TRBV18 and TRBJ2-5; 11 nucleotides agree with TRBD2. Germline V gives CDR1 KGHSH, CDR2 LQKENI. The junction had 5 bases not matched to a gene; V was cut back by 3 bases and J by 2 bases. CDR3 length: 16 amino acids. The DNA for the CDR3 is TGTGCCAGCTCACCCCCACGACTAGCGGGGCAAGAGACCCAGTACTTC. It codes for CASSPPRLAGQETQYF.

The gene calls are TRBV5-1 and TRBJ2-6; D uncertain. The CDR3 totals 16 residues. Germline-derived CDR1 and CDR2 are SGHRS and YFSETQ. The V end was cut by 4 bases, the J end by 0 bases, with 11 bases between. CDR3 coding DNA: TGCGCCAGCAGCCTCCCTTCGACCTCTGGGGCCAACGTCCTGACTTTC. It translates to CASSLPSTSGANVLTF.

The gene calls are TRBV1 and TRBJ2-5; the table's D call of TRBD2 was not tested on the DNA. TRBV1 is described as a pseudogene. The CDR3 length is 17 residues. This CDR3 reads CTSKEPQGRGSPETQYF. CDR3 coding DNA: TGCACCAGCAAAGAACCCCAAGGGCGGGGGTCGCCAGAGACCCAGTACTTC.

This rearrangement joins TRBV30 to TRBJ1-6, with a weak D call TRBD1 (6 bases). Per germline, CDR1 GTSNPN and CDR2 SVGIG (reference sequence). CDR3 size: 15 residues. Trimming took 0 bases from V and 10 from J, leaving 16 bases between them. The CDR3, as DNA: TGTGCCTGGAGTGTACTTGGGCAGGGGAAATCACCCCTCCACTTT. Translation gives CAWSVLGQGKSPLHF.

V and J are TRBV7-9 and TRBJ1-2; tentatively, D is TRBD1 (5 bases). Germline assignment: CDR1 SEHNR and CDR2 FQNEAQ (reference sequence). The CDR3 runs to 14 residues. With 11 bases removed from V and 2 bases from J, the gap between germline ends came to 18 bases. Written as DNA, the CDR3 is TGTGCCTCAACCCCGGGCAGGGCCAACTATGGCTACACCTTC. Its protein is CASTPGRANYGYTF.

V usage is TRBV5-6 and J usage is TRBJ2-2; TRBD2 aligns across 7 bases. The CDR3 has 16 amino acids. Germline-derived CDR1 and CDR2 are SGHDT and YYEEEE. V dropped 1 base and J dropped 0; count of bases not matched to a gene: 3. In nucleotides, the CDR3 is TGTGCCAGCAGCTTGATCGCGGGGGCGAACACCGGGGAGCTGTTTTTT. It is translated as CASSLIAGANTGELFF.

This rearrangement joins TRBV19 to TRBJ1-1, with D hard to call. Germline CDR1 LNHDA, CDR2 SQIVND (reference sequence). The V and J ends lost 5 bases and 1 base respectively, with 11 bases between them. The CDR3 length is 14 residues. The CDR3 nucleotides read TGTGCCAGTAGTTCACAAGGGCGGAACACTGAAGCTTTCTTT. Translated, it gives CASSSQGRNTEAFF.

The genes are TRBV18 and TRBJ2-1; D is undetermined. Germline V gene lookup returns CDR1 KGHSH and CDR2 LQKENI. V lost 3 bases to trimming and J lost 7 bases, with 10 bases between them. There are 13 residues in the CDR3. The CDR3, as DNA: TGTGCCAGCTCACCGACCCTAATTAATGAGCAGTTCTTC. As protein: CASSPTLINEQFF.

The chain combines TRBV28 with TRBJ2-7; D could derive from TRBD1 or TRBD2 (6 bases each). This CDR3 region has 18 residues. Looked up from germline, CDR1 is MDHEN and CDR2 is SYDVKM. Trimming stripped 4 bases from V and 5 bases from J, with 27 bases between. CDR3 nucleotides: TGTGCCAGCAGTTCCCCGTATTTGCGGGGACACGGACTAAACGAGCAGTACTTC. This sequence encodes CASSSPYLRGHGLNEQYF.